This entry concerns a single TCR beta chain. This sample is drawn from a study of blood T cell repertoires in COVID-19. The wider study: Some COVID-19 samples were acute and others convalescent; all came from the United States, Italy and Spain. PBMCs, B-cell-depleted T cells, or T cells provided the cDNA or gDNA that made up the material.

Study processing details: Estimation of nucleated cell counts was performed using reference gene primer amplification. Profiling relied on immunoSEQ multiplex PCR, and the TCRdb table lists in-frame clones only, not all of them. The V and J calls and clone size come from that table; D and trimming were worked out from the DNA. This repertoire shows about 200,000 clones, around 85% found once; its top ten account for about 8%. This CDR3 is 14 amino acids long. Trimming removed 6 bases from V and 5 bases from J; junction bases left unmatched: 8. CDR1 and CDR2 (germline): ENHRY, SYGVKD. V usage is TRBV10-3 and J usage is TRBJ1-1, with 8 bases lining up with TRBD1. This TCR was sampled from a woman of 80 years or more with acute or convalescent COVID-19. The sample consisted of peripheral blood. Here the CDR3 reads CAIRLQGGGTEAFF. In DNA form, the CDR3 reads TGTGCCATCAGGCTACAGGGGGGGGGAACTGAAGCTTTCTTT.